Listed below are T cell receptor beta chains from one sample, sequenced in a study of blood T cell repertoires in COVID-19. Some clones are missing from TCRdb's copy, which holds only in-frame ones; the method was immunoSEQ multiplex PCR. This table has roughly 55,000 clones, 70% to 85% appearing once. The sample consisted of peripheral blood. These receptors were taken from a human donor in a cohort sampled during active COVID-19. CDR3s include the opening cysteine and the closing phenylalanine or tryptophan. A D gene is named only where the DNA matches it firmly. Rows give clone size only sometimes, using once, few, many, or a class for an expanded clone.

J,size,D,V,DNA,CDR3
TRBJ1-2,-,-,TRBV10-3,TGTGCCATCAGTGTATCATGGGAGGGAAATGGCTACACCTTC,CAISVSWEGNGYTF
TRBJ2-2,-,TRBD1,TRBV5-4,TGTGCCAGCAGCTTACGGACAGGGGGGGCCGGGGAGCTGTTTTTT,CASSLRTGGAGELFF
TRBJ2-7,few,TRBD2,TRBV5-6,TGTGCCAGCAGCCGCCGGACTAGCGGGAGCAGCGAGCAGTACTTC,CASSRRTSGSSEQYF
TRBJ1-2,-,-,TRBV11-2,TGTGCCAGCAGCTTAGAAGTCGCAGGGAACTATGGCTACACCTTC,CASSLEVAGNYGYTF
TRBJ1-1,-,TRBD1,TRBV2,TGTGCCAGCAGGAGACAGGGGGGTGCGGACACTGAAGCTTTCTTT,CASRRQGGADTEAFF
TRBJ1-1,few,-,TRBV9,TGTGCCAGCAGCGTAGTAGGAGAGAACACTGAAGCTTTCTTT,CASSVVGENTEAFF
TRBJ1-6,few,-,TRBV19,TGTGCCAGTAGTATTCAGGGGAATTCACCCCTCCACTTT,CASSIQGNSPLHF
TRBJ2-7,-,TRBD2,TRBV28,TGTGCCAGCAGTTCCCGTAGCGGGAGTAGGAACGAGCAGTACTTC,CASSSRSGSRNEQYF
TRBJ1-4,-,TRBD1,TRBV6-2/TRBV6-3,TGTGCCAGCAGTTCCGTACGACCCGGACAGGCCGGAAAACTGTTTTTT,CASSSVRPGQAGKLFF
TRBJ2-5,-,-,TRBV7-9,TGTGCCAGCAGTTTCGGACTCCCAAGCCCCCAAGAGACCCAGTACTTC,CASSFGLPSPQETQYF
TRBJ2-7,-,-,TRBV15,TGTGCCACCAGCAGAGATCTTGCGGTCTCCTACGAGCAGTACTTC,CATSRDLAVSYEQYF
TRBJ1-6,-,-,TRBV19,TGTGCCAGTAGCGGACAGCGTAATTCACCCCTCCACTTT,CASSGQRNSPLHF
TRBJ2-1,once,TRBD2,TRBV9,TGTGCCAGCAGCGCATCCTTGACTAGCGGACGAGGGGGGCTTTACAATGAGCAGTTCTTC,CASSASLTSGRGGLYNEQFF
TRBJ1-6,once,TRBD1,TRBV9,TGTGCCAGCAGCGCAAGGACAGGGGATAATTCACCCCTCCACTTT,CASSARTGDNSPLHF
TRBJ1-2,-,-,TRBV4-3,TGCGCCAGCAGCCAAGATGCGGGGCCCTATGATGGCTACACCTTC,CASSQDAGPYDGYTF
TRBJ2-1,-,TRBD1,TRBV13,TGTGCCAGCAGTTCCGGGACAGGGAGTTACCTAACCTACAATGAGCAGTTCTTC,CASSSGTGSYLTYNEQFF
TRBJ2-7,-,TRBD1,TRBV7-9,TGTGCCAGCAACTTCCCGGACAGGGGCGACGAGCAGTACTTC,CASNFPDRGDEQYF
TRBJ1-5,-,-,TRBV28,TGTGCCAGCAGTTTATCCGCCAGGGTGCATCAGCCCCAGCATTTT,CASSLSARVHQPQHF
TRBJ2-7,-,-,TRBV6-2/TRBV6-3,TGTGCCAGCAGTTACTCGTCGTCGCAGGGGCGGGAGCAGTACTTC,CASSYSSSQGREQYF
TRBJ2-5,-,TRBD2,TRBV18,TGTGCCAGCTCACCACCGGGAGGGAACCAAGAGACCCAGTACTTC,CASSPPGGNQETQYF
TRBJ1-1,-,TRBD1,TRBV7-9,TGTGCCAGCAACCCAGGGGGCCGGGGCACTGAAGCTTTCTTT,CASNPGGRGTEAFF
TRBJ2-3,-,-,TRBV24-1,TGTGCCACCAGTGATCTGAGGTCGGGCACAGATACGCAGTATTTT,CATSDLRSGTDTQYF
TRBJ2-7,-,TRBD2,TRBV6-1,TGTGCCAGCAGTGATTCCGGGACTAGCGGGAAGTTTACCTACGAGCAGTACTTC,CASSDSGTSGKFTYEQYF
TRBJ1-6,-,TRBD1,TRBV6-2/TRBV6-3,TGTGCCAGCAGTTACCAGGACAGGGAGAATTCACCCCTCCACTTT,CASSYQDRENSPLHF
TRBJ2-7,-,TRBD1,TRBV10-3,TGTGCCATCAGTGAGTCGACAGGGTCCGCCGAGCAGTACTTC,CAISESTGSAEQYF
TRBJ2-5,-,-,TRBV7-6,TGTGCCAGCAGCTTGCAGGCAGGGTGGGAGACCCAGTACTTC,CASSLQAGWETQYF
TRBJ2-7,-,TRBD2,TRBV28,TGTGCCAGCAGTTTGTTGGGACTAGCGGTCGGCTACGAGCAGTACTTC,CASSLLGLAVGYEQYF
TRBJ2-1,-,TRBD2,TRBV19,TGTGCCAGTCTAGCGGGAGGAAACTCCTACAATGAGCAGTTCTTC,CASLAGGNSYNEQFF
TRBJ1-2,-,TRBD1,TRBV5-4,TGTGCCAGCAGCTCCCGGGACAGGGGTGGCTACACCTTC,CASSSRDRGGYTF
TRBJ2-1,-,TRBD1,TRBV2,TGTGCCCTCCCGGGACAGGGGGCGGATGAGCAGTTCTTC,CALPGQGADEQFF
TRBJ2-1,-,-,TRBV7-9,TGTGCCAGCAGCACCACTAGCTCTTCCCGGCGTGAGCAGTTCTTC,CASSTTSSSRREQFF
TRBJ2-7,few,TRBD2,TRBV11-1,TGTGCCAGCAGCTTCTCTAGCGGGAGCCCCCACGAGCAGTACTTC,CASSFSSGSPHEQYF
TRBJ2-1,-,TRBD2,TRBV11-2,TGTGCCAGCAGCACGGGAGGGCCTAATGAGCAGTTCTTC,CASSTGGPNEQFF
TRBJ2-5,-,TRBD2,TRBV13,TGTGCCAGCAGCTTTGGGAGGGAGAGGCAGGAGACCCAGTACTTC,CASSFGRERQETQYF
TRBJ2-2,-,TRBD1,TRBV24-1,TGTGCCACCAGTGATCCCGCATCGACAGGGGGCTCCGGGGAGCTGTTTTTT,CATSDPASTGGSGELFF
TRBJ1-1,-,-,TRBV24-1,TGTGCCACCATGATGGGTGGGGCGAACACTGAAGCTTTCTTT,CATMMGGANTEAFF
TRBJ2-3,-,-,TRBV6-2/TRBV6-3,TGTGCCAGCAGTTACGGAGGGGTCCATAGCACAGATACGCAGTATTTT,CASSYGGVHSTDTQYF
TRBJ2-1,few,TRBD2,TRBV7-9,TGTGCCAGCAGCTCCGATCCCGGGACTAGCGGGTACAATGAGCAGTTCTTC,CASSSDPGTSGYNEQFF
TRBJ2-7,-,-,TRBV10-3,TGTGCCATCAGTGAGGGGTTGGAGTTCGGCTACGAGCAGTACTTC,CAISEGLEFGYEQYF
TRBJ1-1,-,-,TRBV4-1,TGCGCCAGCAGCCAGGCCCGTCCTCAGGGTATGGGTGAAGCTTTCTTT,CASSQARPQGMGEAFF
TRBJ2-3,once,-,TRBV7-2,TGTGCCAGCAGCTTAGCGATGAAGACTAGCACAGATACGCAGTATTTT,CASSLAMKTSTDTQYF
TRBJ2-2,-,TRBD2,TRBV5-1,TGCGCCAGCAGCGGACAGGGACTAGCGTTAACCGGGGAGCTGTTTTTT,CASSGQGLALTGELFF
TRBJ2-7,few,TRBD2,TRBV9,TGTGCCAGCAGCGTGGCGGGAGGGTCCCCCTACGAGCAGTACTTC,CASSVAGGSPYEQYF
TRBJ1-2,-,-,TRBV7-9,TGTGCCAGCAGCTTTATACAGATCCCTCACACTAACTATGGCTACACCTTC,CASSFIQIPHTNYGYTF
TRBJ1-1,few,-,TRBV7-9,TGTGCCAGCAGCTCAGTTAACACTGAAGCTTTCTTT,CASSSVNTEAFF
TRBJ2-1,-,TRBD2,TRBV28,TGTGCCAGCAGTTTAAGAGCGGGAGTACTTTTCTTC,CASSLRAGVLFF
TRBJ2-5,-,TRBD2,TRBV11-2,TGTGCCAGCAGCCCCCAGGGACTAGTGATAGGAGAGACCCAGTACTTC,CASSPQGLVIGETQYF
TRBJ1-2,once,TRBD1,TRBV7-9,TGTGCCAGCAACGGTGACAGGGGAGGCTATGGCTACACCTTC,CASNGDRGGYGYTF
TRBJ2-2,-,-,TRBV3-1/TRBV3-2,TGTGCCAGCAGCCAAGCGGGAACTAAGGGTGGGGAGCTGTTTTTT,CASSQAGTKGGELFF
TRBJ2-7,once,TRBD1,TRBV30,TGTGCCGGAGTAACAGGGGCGATGGAAGAGCAGTACTTC,CAGVTGAMEEQYF
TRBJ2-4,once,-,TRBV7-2,TGTGCCAGCACCCCCCGAGGGGGAAACATTCAGTACTTC,CASTPRGGNIQYF
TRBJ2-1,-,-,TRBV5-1,TGCGCCAGCAGCGCGAGCGGGCCCTACAATGAGCAGTTCTTC,CASSASGPYNEQFF
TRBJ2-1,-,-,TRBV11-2,TGTGCCAGCAGCTTAGACGGCGGATACAATGAGCAGTTCTTC,CASSLDGGYNEQFF
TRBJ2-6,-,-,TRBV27,TGTGCCAGCAGTTTAGGAGGCTCTGGGGCCAACGTCCTGACTTTC,CASSLGGSGANVLTF
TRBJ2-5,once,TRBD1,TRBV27,TGTGCCAGCAAGACCAACACTCCCCTGGGTACAGGGGGTTATGAGACCCAGTACTTC,CASKTNTPLGTGGYETQYF
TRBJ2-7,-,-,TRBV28,TGTGCCAGCAGTTTGGAGGGGCCGACCAACTACGAGCAGTACTTC,CASSLEGPTNYEQYF
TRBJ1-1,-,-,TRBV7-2,TGTGCCAGCAGCTTAGACAAGGCCGCAGGGAACACTGAAGCTTTCTTT,CASSLDKAAGNTEAFF